One sample yielded the 29 T cell receptor beta chains listed below, sequenced in a study of shared clonotypes between healthy human individuals. Clones were read by immunoSEQ multiplex PCR, and TCRdb kept only the in-frame ones, dropping some. The table has about 2.4 million clones, 90% to 95% seen once; the top ten hold 0.14%. The sequenced sample consisted of naive CD4+ T cells sorted from blood. The subset: CD45RA+ positively selected. The receptors were sampled from a young man in good health.

The gene calls are TRBV2 and TRBJ2-7; perhaps TRBD2 as D (5 bases). The CDR3 runs to 15 residues. Germline assignment: CDR1 SNHLY and CDR2 FYNNEI. Trimming cost V 1 base and J 2 bases, with 12 bases left between them. The CDR3 DNA is TGTGCCAGCAGTGAAGATGCGGGTATGACCTACGAGCAGTACTTC. Translating it yields CASSEDAGMTYEQYF.

Of note for this clone: Distinct nucleotide sequences in the sample also encode this CDR3. The CDR3 region is CASSLGASTDTQYF. Here the CDR3 DNA reads TGCGCCAGCAGCTTGGGAGCTAGCACAGATACGCAGTATTTT. The V and J genes are TRBV5-1 and TRBJ2-3; D gene uncertain. The germline V gene encodes CDR1 SGHRS and CDR2 YFSETQ. This CDR3 has 14 amino acids. V gave up 0 bases and J gave up 0 bases, with 5 bases separating them.

V and J are TRBV7-3 and TRBJ2-5; D is perhaps TRBD2 (6 bases). The V gene's germline CDR1 is SGHTA and CDR2 FQGTGA. The CDR3 contains 15 residues. V dropped 2 bases and J dropped 4 bases, with 14 bases sitting between them. This CDR3 reads CASSLAQEGRETQYF. As DNA, the CDR3 is TGTGCCAGCAGCTTAGCGCAGGAGGGGAGAGAGACCCAGTACTTC.

The chain couples TRBV9 to TRBJ1-1, with D unresolved. The CDR3 totals 14 residues. V was pared by 4 bases and J by 0 bases, with 10 bases between. Per germline, CDR1 SGDLS and CDR2 YYNGEE. DNA for the CDR3: TGTGCCAGCAGCCCCGGGAATATGAACACTGAAGCTTTCTTT. Its translation: CASSPGNMNTEAFF.

This sequence joins TRBV15 and TRBJ2-7; 8 positions agree with TRBD1. The CDR3 is 16 amino acids. The V gene's germline CDR1 is LNHNV and CDR2 YYDKDF (reference sequence). V shed 0 bases and J 2 bases; nucleotides not matched to a gene: 6. The CDR3 loop reads CATSRDTGQAAYEQYF. For the CDR3, the DNA is TGTGCCACCAGCAGAGATACGGGACAGGCCGCCTACGAGCAGTACTTC. Using reference TRBV15 and TRBJ2-7 for the parts outside the CDR3, the full variable domain is DAMVIQNPRYQVTQFGKPVTLSCSQTLNHNVMYWYQQKSSQAPKLLFHYYDKDFNNEADTPDNFQSRRPNTSFCFLDIRSPGLGDTAMYLCATSRDTGQAAYEQYFGPGTRLTVT.

V and J are TRBV4-3 and TRBJ2-1; D is undetermined. The CDR3 consists of 15 residues. The germline CDR1 and CDR2 sequences are LGHNA and YSLEER. V shed 0 bases and J shed 7 bases, with 13 bases lying between them. CDR3: CASSQDRPHGNEQFF. As DNA, the CDR3 is TGCGCCAGCAGCCAAGATCGGCCCCATGGGAATGAGCAGTTCTTC.

The chain recombines TRBV13 with TRBJ2-1; D gene unclear. V shed 2 bases and J shed 6 bases, with 11 bases lying between them. Germline CDR1 PRHDT, CDR2 FYEKMQ (reference sequence). The CDR3 loop spans 14 amino acids. As DNA, the CDR3 is TGTGCCAGCAGCTTAACCGAACGGAGCAATGAGCAGTTCTTC. The encoded protein is CASSLTERSNEQFF. Filled out from reference TRBV13 and TRBJ2-1, the complete variable domain reads AAGVIQSPRHLIKEKRETATLKCYPIPRHDTVYWYQQGPGQDPQFLISFYEKMQSDKGSIPDRFSAQQFSDYHSELNMSSLELGDSALYFCASSLTERSNEQFFGPGTRLTVL.

The V and J genes are TRBV6-1 and TRBJ2-7; TRBD2 might be the D (6 bases). Germline V gene sequence: CDR1 MNHNS, CDR2 SASEGT. The CDR3 is 15 residues long. Trimming took 9 bases from V and 0 from J, leaving 18 bases between them. The CDR3 sequence is CASEVGTLSSYEQYF. As DNA, the CDR3 is TGTGCCAGTGAGGTCGGGACTCTAAGCTCCTACGAGCAGTACTTC.

The V gene is TRBV2, the J gene TRBJ2-7; D unresolved. The CDR3 is 14 residues long. Trimming cost V 1 base and J 3 bases, with 10 bases left between them. The V gene's germline CDR1 is SNHLY and CDR2 FYNNEI. The CDR3 region is CASSEGPRNYEQYF. CDR3 coding DNA: TGTGCCAGCAGTGAAGGGCCTCGGAACTACGAGCAGTACTTC.

The gene calls are TRBV10-3 and TRBJ2-3, with no clear D. This CDR3 contains 14 residues. The germline V gene encodes CDR1 ENHRY and CDR2 SYGVKD. Trimming shortened V by 5 bases and J by 0 bases, and 9 bases separated the two germline ends. The CDR3 DNA reads as TGTGCCATCAGTCAGACTTCTAGCACAGATACGCAGTATTTT. This gives the protein CAISQTSSTDTQYF.

On this clone itself: This CDR3 is also generated by other DNA sequences in the sample. The chain recombines TRBV5-1 with TRBJ2-7; 11 bases map to TRBD1. The germline gives CDR1 SGHRS, CDR2 YFSETQ. The ends lost 4 bases at V and 1 base at J; junction bases unmatched: 4. The CDR3 extends over 15 amino acids. DNA for the CDR3: TGCGCCAGCAGCCGGACAGGGGGCACTTCCTACGAGCAGTACTTC. Its translation is CASSRTGGTSYEQYF.

The chain combines TRBV30 with TRBJ2-7; 9 bases match TRBD2. In germline, CDR1 is GTSNPN, CDR2 SVGIG (reference sequence). V dropped 4 bases and J dropped 7; count of bases not matched to a gene: 11. The CDR3 has 14 amino acids. The CDR3 sequence is CAWTPLAGNVEQYF. DNA for the CDR3: TGTGCCTGGACCCCGCTAGCGGGGAACGTTGAGCAGTACTTC. Full variable domain (outside the CDR3, taken from reference TRBV30 and TRBJ2-7): SQTIHQWPATLVQPVGSPLSLECTVEGTSNPNLYWYRQAAGRGLQLLFYSVGIGQISSEVPQNLSASRPQDRQFILSSKKLLLSDSGFYLCAWTPLAGNVEQYFGPGTRLTVT.

The V gene is TRBV7-2, the J gene TRBJ2-3; D unresolved. Germline CDR1 and CDR2: SGHTA and FQGNSA. The CDR3 covers 11 residues. V dropped 7 bases and J dropped 3 bases, with 5 bases sitting between them. CDR3 residues: CASTQTDTQYF. The CDR3 DNA follows: TGTGCCAGCACTCAAACAGATACGCAGTATTTT.

Of note for this clone: One junction end does not reproduce the germline sequence, and a read error may be involved. This chain links TRBV28 with TRBJ1-1, with D hard to call. The CDR3 is 11 amino acids. Germline V gives CDR1 MDHEN, CDR2 SYDVKM. The CDR3 loop is CASRADRWSVF. The CDR3 bases are TGTGCCAGCAGGGCGGACCGGTGGAGTGTCTTT.

The V gene is TRBV2, the J gene TRBJ1-2; possibly TRBD1 for D (5 bases). Looked up from germline, CDR1 is SNHLY and CDR2 is FYNNEI. Between the trimmed V and J ends, which lost 5 bases and 5 bases, there was a span of 21 bases. The CDR3 loop spans 16 amino acids. The CDR3, as DNA: TGTGCCAGCAGTCCCCGGGGGAGCCACTTTACATATGGCTACACCTTC. Its translation is CASSPRGSHFTYGYTF.

This sequence joins TRBV5-8 and TRBJ1-5; D ambiguous. The germline V and J ends were trimmed by 0 bases and 0 bases, with 4 bases remaining between them. The CDR3 is 14 residues long. From germline, CDR1 is SGHTS and CDR2 YDEGEE. In nucleotides, the CDR3 is TGTGCCAGCAGCTTGGTTTTTAGCAATCAGCCCCAGCATTTT. The encoded protein is CASSLVFSNQPQHF.

The chain carries TRBV5-4 and TRBJ1-1; D is unresolved. Trimming shortened V by 4 bases and J by 0 bases, and 13 bases separated the two germline ends. Germline V gene sequence: CDR1 SGHNT, CDR2 YYREEE (reference sequence). The CDR3 runs 15 residues. The CDR3 here is CASSGAGEMNTEAFF. The CDR3 nucleotides are TGTGCCAGCAGCGGCGCCGGGGAGATGAACACTGAAGCTTTCTTT.

This chain links TRBV7-6 with TRBJ2-1, with D hard to call. Trimming took 5 bases from V and 4 from J, leaving 15 bases between them. There are 15 residues in the CDR3. Germline CDR1 and CDR2: SGHVS and FNYEAQ. CDR3 DNA sequence: TGTGCCAGCAGCCCAGACGTAGGGATTTACAATGAGCAGTTCTTC. Translating it yields CASSPDVGIYNEQFF.

The chain combines TRBV5-5 with TRBJ1-5; D not certain. The CDR3 runs 15 residues. V shed 5 bases and J shed 5 bases, with 17 bases lying between them. CDR1 and CDR2 (germline): SGHKS, YYEKEE (reference sequence). The CDR3 region has the DNA TGTGCCAGCAGACCCGGCGCAGTAACTGATCAGCCCCAGCATTTT. Its translation is CASRPGAVTDQPQHF.

CDR3 protein: CASSVEGGTGSPLHF. The CDR3 DNA reads as TGTGCCAGTAGTGTCGAGGGGGGAACAGGTTCACCCCTCCACTTT. The chain carries TRBV19 and TRBJ1-6; perhaps TRBD1 as D (6 bases). The V end lost 5 bases, the J end lost 9 bases, and 17 bases lay between the germline ends. Per the germline V gene, CDR1 is LNHDA and CDR2 is SQIVND (reference sequence). This CDR3 is built from 15 residues.

V and J are TRBV27 and TRBJ2-1, with unresolved D. There are 13 residues in the CDR3. Trimming removed 5 bases from V and 5 bases from J, with 10 bases in between. In germline, CDR1 is MNHEY, CDR2 SMNVEV (reference sequence). CDR3 sequence reads: CASSPLLNNEQFF. Written as DNA, the CDR3 is TGTGCCAGCAGTCCGTTACTTAACAATGAGCAGTTCTTC.

V usage is TRBV6-5 and J usage is TRBJ1-5, with D perhaps matching TRBD1 (6 bases). The CDR3 length is 14 residues. Germline CDR1 is MNHEY and CDR2 is SVGAGI. V lost 6 bases and J 0 bases, leaving 9 bases between the germline ends. This CDR3 reads CASSQGNSNQPQHF. In nucleotides, the CDR3 is TGTGCCAGCAGCCAGGGGAATAGCAATCAGCCCCAGCATTTT.

This chain links TRBV2 with TRBJ1-6; D is ambiguous. The germline V and J ends were trimmed by 10 bases and 0 bases, with 13 bases remaining between them. CDR3 length: 15 amino acids. Germline CDR1 is SNHLY and CDR2 is FYNNEI. The CDR3: CATLRESSYNSPLHF. CDR3 DNA: TGTGCCACTCTCCGGGAGAGCTCCTATAATTCACCCCTCCACTTT. Variable domain in full (rest from reference TRBV2 and TRBJ1-6): EPEVTQTPSHQVTQMGQEVILRCVPISNHLYFYWYRQILGQKVEFLVSFYNNEISEKSEIFDDQFSVERPDGSNFTLKIRSTKLEDSAMYFCATLRESSYNSPLHFGNGTRLTVT.

This clone has only one observation. The chain links TRBV5-4 to TRBJ2-1; the match to TRBD2 covers 11 bases. CDR1 is SGHNT and CDR2 is YYREEE in the germline V gene (reference sequence). The junction had 3 bases not matched to a gene; V was cut back by 1 base and J by 3 bases. The CDR3 loop spans 16 amino acids. The CDR3 bases are TGTGCCAGCAGCTTGCCAACTAGCGGGGGCTACAATGAGCAGTTCTTC. Encoded protein: CASSLPTSGGYNEQFF.

The chain joins TRBV28 to TRBJ2-7, with D possibly being TRBD1 or TRBD2 (5 bases each). Germline CDR1 is MDHEN and CDR2 is SYDVKM. With 5 bases removed from V and 5 bases from J, the gap between germline ends came to 19 bases. The CDR3 sequence is 15 residues long. CDR3 sequence (DNA): TGTGCCAGCAGTGCCCCCCGGGACGGACAAGACGAGCAGTACTTC. Protein sequence: CASSAPRDGQDEQYF.

The DNA of the CDR3 is TGTGCCATCAGTGAACAGACTATCCAAGAGACCCAGTACTTC. Protein product: CAISEQTIQETQYF. The chain is built from TRBV10-3 and TRBJ2-5, with TRBD2 as a possible D gene (5 bases). Germline loops: CDR1 ENHRY, CDR2 SYGVKD. The CDR3 contains 14 residues. With 3 bases removed from V and 1 base from J, the gap between germline ends came to 9 bases.

V and J are TRBV7-2 and TRBJ2-7, with no clear D. The CDR3 has 15 residues. The germline V gene has CDR1 SGHTA and CDR2 FQGNSA. Trimming removed 2 bases from V and 0 bases from J, with 11 bases in between. The CDR3 loop reads CASSLLISPSYEQYF. The DNA for the CDR3 is TGTGCCAGCAGCTTATTGATTAGCCCCTCCTACGAGCAGTACTTC.

The sample holds a few counts of this clone. The chain employs TRBV19 and TRBJ1-2; tentatively, D is TRBD1 (6 bases). The germline V and J ends were trimmed by 10 bases and 5 bases, with 17 bases remaining between them. CDR3 length equals 13 residues. Germline CDR1 LNHDA, CDR2 SQIVND (reference sequence). The chain's CDR3 is CATRDIPRYGYTF. For the CDR3, the DNA is TGTGCCACCAGGGACATCCCTAGGTATGGCTACACCTTC.

The chain uses TRBV5-1 and TRBJ1-1; D is unclear. This CDR3 is 15 amino acids long. Germline V lookup: CDR1 SGHRS, CDR2 YFSETQ. The V gene lost 0 bases and the J gene lost 0 bases, with 9 bases spanning the gap. CDR3 sequence: CASSLDMALNTEAFF. DNA for the CDR3: TGCGCCAGCAGCTTGGATATGGCTTTGAACACTGAAGCTTTCTTT.